These 6 T cell receptor beta chains came from one sample sequenced in a study of blood T cell repertoires in COVID-19 (dated by TCRdb to between 2020 and 2021). Receptor libraries were prepared by the immunoSEQ multiplex PCR assay. Drawn from immuneACCESS, this table holds only the in-frame rearrangements with V and J called that TCRdb kept. Clones are partly lost; checked studies trace under half to an unresolved V gene and leave the rest unexplained. The sample data list a few hundred thousand clones, and approximately 90% of these were observed just once. The ten biggest clones cover 5.5% to 7% of the sample. The source material was peripheral blood. The receptor set was obtained from a woman aged 25 to 45 who had recovered from COVID-19.

The chain carries TRBV7-9 and TRBJ2-7; TRBD2 matches at 9 bases. Germline-derived CDR1 and CDR2 are SEHNR and FQNEAQ (reference sequence). Trimming cost V 1 base and J 2 bases; bases outside gene matches: 6. This CDR3 has 16 amino acids. The CDR3 sequence is CASSLGAGGTPYEQYF. The CDR3 bases are TGTGCCAGCAGCTTAGGTGCGGGGGGGACCCCCTACGAGCAGTACTTC.

The chain has TRBV7-7 and TRBJ2-7; possibly TRBD2 for D (6 bases). This CDR3 is 15 amino acids long. CDR1 is SSHAT, CDR2 FNYEAQ, per germline (reference sequence). Trimming took off 5 bases at V and 0 bases at J, with 14 bases between the two ends. Written as DNA, the CDR3 is TGTGCCAGCAGCCTAGGGCACGGGAGCTCCTACGAGCAGTACTTC. Amino acids: CASSLGHGSSYEQYF.

J is TRBJ1-3 and V is TRBV5-5, with 7 positions matching TRBD1. Trimming took 2 bases from V and 4 from J; bases not matched to a gene: 6. From germline, CDR1 is SGHKS and CDR2 YYEKEE (reference sequence). This CDR3 region has 15 residues. This CDR3 reads CASSFTTGEGNTIYF. The CDR3 nucleotides read TGTGCCAGCAGCTTCACCACAGGGGAAGGAAACACCATATATTTT.

The V gene is TRBV4-1, the J gene TRBJ2-2; 8 bases align to TRBD2. Germline lookup yields CDR1 MGHRA and CDR2 YSYEKL. The CDR3 is made up of 15 amino acids. The V gene end was trimmed by 4 bases and the J gene end by 7 bases; junction bases not matched to a gene: 8. CDR3 nucleotides: TGCGCCAGCAGCCCCGGACTAGCTCGAAACGGGGAGCTGTTTTTT. This codes for CASSPGLARNGELFF.

The chain employs TRBV7-8 and TRBJ2-7, with TRBD1 identical over 9 bases. Germline CDR1 SGHVS, CDR2 FQNEAQ. The CDR3 sequence is 13 residues long. The ends lost 5 bases at V and 6 bases at J; junction bases unmatched: 5. The chain's CDR3 is CASSPGQGREQYF. CDR3 sequence (DNA): TGTGCCAGCAGCCCGGGACAGGGACGCGAGCAGTACTTC.

The chain has TRBV21-1 and TRBJ1-5; TRBD1, the table's D call, lacks a check against the DNA. TRBV21-1 is a documented pseudogene. This CDR3 is 18 amino acids long. The CDR3 nucleotides read TGTGCCAGCCGCAAAGACAGGGGGCTTCTCTATAGCAATCAGCCCCAGCATTTT. Residues: CASRKDRGLLYSNQPQHF.